The subject of this entry is one TCR beta chain. Antigen unknown. Profiling that covered TCR beta VDJ and CDR3 relied on genomic DNA as its template. MiXCR was run by TCRdb on the reads, yielding one entry per CDR3 protein. This table has approximately 380,000 distinct CDR3 sequences, around 72% appearing once. The data stem from a study of CD8+CD57+ T cells in acquired aplastic anemia. Study conclusions and caveats: With respect to CD8+ Simpson's diversity, patients and controls did not differ significantly.

V dropped 3 bases and J dropped 5 bases, with 12 bases sitting between them. Per the germline V gene, CDR1 is SGHNT and CDR2 is YYREEE (reference sequence). This CDR3 has 14 amino acids. The sequencing sample was made of sorted CD4+, CD8+, or CD8+CD57+ T cells (not recorded which) from PBMCs. This TCR was recovered from a human donor in good health, serving as a control. The J gene is TRBJ1-5, the V gene TRBV5-4; no clear D gene. The CDR3 sequence is CASSSQRGDQPQHF. The CDR3 DNA sequence: TGTGCCAGCAGCTCCCAGCGGGGTGATCAGCCCCAGCATTTT.